This entry describes one T cell receptor (beta chain). As yet, its antigen is unknown. This sample stems from a study of regulatory T cells in long-lasting Graves disease. Trimming took 2 bases from V and 9 from J, leaving 8 bases between them. The germline V gene encodes CDR1 ENHRY and CDR2 SYGVKD. This CDR3 region has 12 residues. Findings and limits, study-wide: The work looked only at peripheral blood and did not look at thyroid tissue. Comparison showed that persistent patients shared more public clonotypes (2,741) than new patients (roughly 1,000).

For TCR beta, libraries came from iRepertoire HTBI primers and Arm-PCR of CDR3 regions. TCRdb recomputed calls from the multiplex PCR reads with MiXCR, one row per CDR3 protein. The table has around 400,000 distinct CDR3 sequences, 10% to 15% seen once; the top ten hold approximately 19%. Noted time point: newly diagnosed GD, antithyroid drugs for less than 3 months. The TCR library used RNA extracted from PBMCs. This sample was shared with a second study, whose subject was T cells in Graves' hyperthyroidism and ophthalmopathy. That investigation notes: Diagnostic decisions used clinical symptoms, serum thyroxine and TRAb, thyroid ultrasound and orbital computed tomography.

Sequencing used peripheral blood mononuclear cells (PBMCs), obtained at new diagnosis, from a patient treated with antithyroid drugs. The chain combines TRBV10-3 with TRBJ2-1; D ambiguous. The origin of this receptor is a woman aged 18-29 years with Graves disease. The CDR3 bases are TGTGCCATCAGTGAGCGATCTGGTGAGCAGTTCTTC. Its translation: CAISERSGEQFF.